These 25 T cell receptor beta chains originate from one sample sequenced in a study of control samples from healthy donors and cancer patients. The data were produced by immunoSEQ multiplex PCR, yet TCRdb's version contains in-frame clones alone and is incomplete. The repertoire holds about 200,000 clones, with about 91% as singletons. The specimen sequenced was blood. These TCRs come from a man between 25 and 39 years old in good health.

The V gene is TRBV28, the J gene TRBJ1-5; no clear D gene. This CDR3 contains 15 residues. The V end was cut by 2 bases, the J end by 2 bases, with 10 bases between. Germline V gene sequence: CDR1 MDHEN, CDR2 SYDVKM. The DNA of the CDR3 is TGTGCCAGCAGTTTAAATAAGGGTGGCAATCAGCCCCAGCATTTT. It codes for CASSLNKGGNQPQHF.

To note about this clone: Other nucleotide sequences from this sample produce the same CDR3. The chain combines TRBV18 with TRBJ1-1; no reliable D call. The germline gives CDR1 KGHSH, CDR2 LQKENI. The CDR3 loop spans 15 amino acids. V was trimmed by 3 bases and J by 2 bases, leaving 13 bases between them. In DNA form, the CDR3 reads TGTGCCAGCTCACCGGGAACAGCTAGAAACACTGAAGCTTTCTTT. It codes for CASSPGTARNTEAFF.

The chain links TRBV15 to TRBJ2-3, with 10 positions matching TRBD1. Germline trimming cut 1 base from V and 5 bases from J; bases unmatched to any gene: 6. The CDR3 has 16 residues. Germline values: CDR1 LNHNV, CDR2 YYDKDF (reference sequence). The chain's CDR3 is CATSRGTGGGGDTQYF. The CDR3 coding sequence is TGTGCCACCAGCAGAGGGACAGGGGGTGGGGGAGATACGCAGTATTTT.

The V and J genes are TRBV29-1 and TRBJ2-7, with 8 bases aligning to TRBD1. The germline V gene has CDR1 SQVTM and CDR2 ANQGSEA. V gave up 6 bases and J gave up 3 bases; unmatched junction bases: 4. The CDR3 contains 12 residues. DNA for the CDR3: TGCAGCGTCAGGACAGGGTTCTACGAGCAGTACTTC. Its protein is CSVRTGFYEQYF.

The chain recombines TRBV9 with TRBJ2-3, with 7 bases aligning to TRBD1. Germline V gene lookup returns CDR1 SGDLS and CDR2 YYNGEE. The J segment lost 5 bases and the V segment lost 0 bases, leaving 6 bases of the junction unmatched. The CDR3 runs 15 residues. The CDR3 spells CASSVDGQDRDTQYF. The DNA of the CDR3 is TGTGCCAGCAGCGTAGACGGACAGGACCGAGATACGCAGTATTTT.

The V call is TRBV27, the J call TRBJ2-3; D uncertain. This CDR3 spans 12 amino acids. CDR1 and CDR2 (germline): MNHEY, SMNVEV (reference sequence). V shed 8 bases and J shed 2 bases, with 8 bases lying between them. In nucleotides, the CDR3 is TGTGCCAGCTGGGGAACCACAGATACGCAGTATTTT. Translation gives CASWGTTDTQYF.

The chain's CDR3 is CASSQDRARGSYEQYF. The CDR3 DNA sequence: TGTGCCAGCAGCCAAGATCGGGCCAGGGGATCCTACGAGCAGTACTTC. The V gene is TRBV14, the J gene TRBJ2-7; D is perhaps TRBD1 (6 bases). Trimming cost V 0 bases and J 1 base, with 13 bases left between them. CDR1 SGHDN and CDR2 FVKESK come from the germline V gene. CDR3 length: 16 amino acids.

This chain links TRBV11-2 with TRBJ1-6, with a tentative D call TRBD1 (5 bases). With 5 bases removed from V and 7 bases from J, the gap between germline ends came to 18 bases. The CDR3 totals 16 residues. CDR1 SGHAT and CDR2 FQNNGV come from the germline V gene. The CDR3 nucleotides are TGTGCCAGCAGCCCATGGTCCGGGACCGAAAATTCACCCCTCCACTTT. It is translated as CASSPWSGTENSPLHF.

The chain joins TRBV6-5 to TRBJ1-6; 10 bases match TRBD1. Germline V gene lookup returns CDR1 MNHEY and CDR2 SVGAGI. V lost 8 bases, J lost 1 base, and 2 bases stayed unmatched. The CDR3 has 15 amino acids. CDR3 DNA sequence: TGTGCCAGCGGACAGGGGGTTTCCTATAATTCACCCCTCCACTTT. Its translation: CASGQGVSYNSPLHF.

In DNA form, the CDR3 reads TGTGCCAGCAGCTCCGGGGCCTACAATGAGCAGTTCTTC. This codes for CASSSGAYNEQFF. The chain has TRBV11-2 and TRBJ2-1; D is perhaps TRBD2 (5 bases). The germline gives CDR1 SGHAT, CDR2 FQNNGV. There are 13 residues in the CDR3. The ends were cut back, 4 bases at V and 2 bases at J, with 6 bases in the middle. The complete variable domain, with remaining parts taken from reference TRBV11-2 and TRBJ2-1, reads EAGVAQSPRYKIIEKRQSVAFWCNPISGHATLYWYQQILGQGPKLLIQFQNNGVVDDSQLPKDRFSAERLKGVDSTLKIQPAKLEDSAVYLCASSSGAYNEQFFGPGTRLTVL.

This sequence joins TRBV5-1 and TRBJ1-4; maybe TRBD1 (6 bases). V was pared by 6 bases and J by 8 bases, with 23 bases between. This CDR3 has 16 residues. Germline loops: CDR1 SGHRS, CDR2 YFSETQ. The DNA of the CDR3 is TGCGCCAGCACCGACAGGCTCATGGGCCGAGGGGAAAAACTGTTTTTT. It yields the protein CASTDRLMGRGEKLFF.

This chain connects TRBV7-2 to TRBJ2-1; 8 nucleotides match TRBD2. Germline CDR1 and CDR2: SGHTA and FQGNSA. This CDR3 region has 16 residues. V was pared by 5 bases and J by 8 bases, with 14 bases of the junction left unmatched. This CDR3 is CASSPRTSQISDEQFF. The CDR3 bases are TGTGCCAGCAGCCCTAGGACTAGCCAGATATCGGATGAGCAGTTCTTC. Complete variable domain (other parts from reference TRBV7-2 and TRBJ2-1): GAGVSQSPSNKVTEKGKDVELRCDPISGHTALYWYRQSLGQGLEFLIYFQGNSAPDKSGLPSDRFSAERTGGSVSTLTIQRTQQEDSAVYLCASSPRTSQISDEQFFGPGTRLTVL.

The genes are TRBV6-4 and TRBJ1-5; D is undetermined. This CDR3 contains 13 residues. Trimming left V 3 bases short and J 1 base short, with 4 bases between. Germline V gene sequence: CDR1 MRHNA, CDR2 SNTAGT. This CDR3 is CASSESSNQPQHF. The CDR3 DNA reads TGTGCCAGCAGTGAATCCAGCAATCAGCCCCAGCATTTT.

This clone was found once. The chain couples TRBV6-5 to TRBJ2-7, with no clear D. V lost 0 bases, J lost 0 bases, and 12 bases lay in between. CDR1 and CDR2 from the germline V gene are MNHEY and SVGAGI. The CDR3 covers 16 residues. CDR3 sequence: CASSYSRSSSSYEQYF. CDR3 in DNA: TGTGCCAGCAGTTACTCTAGGTCTTCAAGCTCCTACGAGCAGTACTTC.

This clone has only one observation. The chain carries TRBV7-8 and TRBJ1-6; D gene unclear. Per the germline V gene, CDR1 is SGHVS and CDR2 is FQNEAQ. CDR3 length equals 14 residues. Trimming removed 1 base from V and 10 bases from J, with 11 bases in between. The CDR3 loop reads CASSLERERSPLHF. CDR3 nucleotides: TGTGCCAGCAGCTTAGAGAGGGAACGCTCACCCCTCCACTTT.

The chain combines TRBV6-5 with TRBJ2-1; perhaps TRBD1 as D (6 bases). Trimming pared 2 bases from V and 4 bases from J, leaving 12 bases between. The CDR3 is 15 amino acids. The germline V gene encodes CDR1 MNHEY and CDR2 SVGAGI. The DNA for the CDR3 is TGTGCCAGCAGTTACCAGGGGACCGAATACAATGAGCAGTTCTTC. Translating gives CASSYQGTEYNEQFF.

In the case of this clone: Relative to the germline gene, one junction end is altered; a read error may explain this. CDR3 amino acids: CAWRITGLTVELFF. The CDR3 region has the DNA TGTGCCTGGAGAATCACAGGGCTGACCGTGGAGCTGTTTTTT. V gene TRBV30 combines with J gene TRBJ2-2, with D perhaps matching TRBD1 (6 bases). Germline-derived CDR1 and CDR2 are GTSNPN and SVGIG (reference sequence). The CDR3 runs 14 residues.

This chain connects TRBV27 to TRBJ1-6; the D gene is possibly TRBD1 (5 bases). The CDR3 contains 17 residues. In germline, CDR1 is MNHEY, CDR2 SMNVEV (reference sequence). V lost 6 bases and J 3 bases, leaving 18 bases between the germline ends. In nucleotides, the CDR3 is TGTGCCAGCAGACTAGACGGCAGGGCCTACTATAATTCACCCCTCCACTTT. Its translation: CASRLDGRAYYNSPLHF.

V and J are TRBV4-2 and TRBJ2-1; 8 bases are shared with TRBD2. This CDR3 region has 17 residues. Germline trimming cut 2 bases from V and 8 bases from J; bases unmatched to any gene: 14. Per germline, CDR1 LGHNA and CDR2 YNFKEQ. CDR3 DNA sequence: TGTGCCAGCAGCCAAATAGGGACGGGGGGGCCAGTCCATGAGCAGTTCTTC. This translates into CASSQIGTGGPVHEQFF.

This clone was observed a handful of times. This chain links TRBV3-1 (or the pseudogene TRBV3-2) with TRBJ1-6; D unresolved. Germline V CDR1 and CDR2: LGHDT, YNNKEL (reference sequence). Trimming left V 4 bases short and J 7 bases short, with 20 bases between. The CDR3 is made up of 17 amino acids. DNA for the CDR3: TGTGCCAGCAGCCGACGCCATTCGTCTGGTGGCAATTCACCCCTCCACTTT. Protein sequence: CASSRRHSSGGNSPLHF.

The V call is TRBV5-1, the J call TRBJ2-7, with D possibly called TRBD1 or TRBD2 (5 bases each). The CDR3 spans 15 residues. Trimming took off 0 bases at V and 3 bases at J, with 13 bases between the two ends. Germline CDR1 and CDR2: SGHRS and YFSETQ. The DNA for the CDR3 is TGCGCCAGCAGCTTGGACTGGGGGAACGGCTACGAGCAGTACTTC. As protein: CASSLDWGNGYEQYF.

The rearrangement joins TRBV30 to TRBJ2-1, with 13 bases lining up with TRBD2. The junction had 4 bases not matched to a gene; V was cut back by 2 bases and J by 6 bases. CDR1 is GTSNPN, CDR2 SVGIG, per germline (reference sequence). This CDR3 has 15 amino acids. CDR3 DNA sequence: TGTGCCTGGAGTCCCGGACTAGCGGGGGTCAATGAGCAGTTCTTC. Translation: CAWSPGLAGVNEQFF.

The chain links TRBV11-2 to TRBJ2-1; no definite D call. Trimming removed 5 bases at V and 9 bases at J, with 20 bases between. The CDR3 consists of 15 residues. Germline CDR1 reads SGHAT; CDR2 reads FQNNGV. The CDR3 coding sequence is TGTGCCAGCAGCCCACCGTCCAGGCGAGTGAGTGAGCAGTTCTTC. Protein sequence: CASSPPSRRVSEQFF.

V usage is TRBV27 and J usage is TRBJ2-2, with 12 nucleotides matching TRBD2. V was pared by 0 bases and J by 5 bases, with 1 base of the junction left unmatched. The CDR3 has 16 residues. CDR1 is MNHEY and CDR2 is SMNVEV in the germline V gene (reference sequence). CDR3: CASSLSGLAGTGELFF. In nucleotides, the CDR3 is TGTGCCAGCAGTTTATCGGGACTAGCGGGTACCGGGGAGCTGTTTTTT.

This clone has just one count. The rearrangement uses TRBV5-1 and TRBJ2-1; 9 positions match TRBD2. The CDR3 is 16 amino acids. The germline CDR1 and CDR2 sequences are SGHRS and YFSETQ. J lost 9 bases, V lost 5 bases, and 15 bases had no gene match. CDR3 sequence (DNA): TGCGCCAGCAGATGGCTAGCGGGGAGGTCAAACGGTGAGCAGTTCTTC. It is translated as CASRWLAGRSNGEQFF.